Each of the 28 T cell receptor beta chains below was sequenced from the same sample in a study of radiation and T cells in renal cell carcinoma. Clones were sequenced by immunoSEQ multiplex PCR, and TCRdb holds only the in-frame ones, with some missing. The top ten hold 15% to 20% of the sample, which has approximately 10,000 clones, around 53% seen once. As for treatment: 15 Gy SBRT to primary tumor, nephrectomy 4 weeks later. The sample was tumor tissue, taken from a patient whose treatment included radiotherapy and nephrectomy. The receptor source for this set is a man in his 60s with renal cell carcinoma.

The chain links TRBV20-1 to TRBJ1-2; D is undetermined. Germline V gene sequence: CDR1 DFQATT, CDR2 SNEGSKA (reference sequence). This CDR3 is 9 amino acids long. The V end was cut by 3 bases, the J end by 13 bases, with 9 bases between. The CDR3 coding sequence is TGCAGTGCTAGGCCCCCACTCACCTTC. Its protein is CSARPPLTF.

This clone was found a few times. The sample holds other DNA sequences that translate to the same CDR3. The gene calls are TRBV6-4 and TRBJ1-2, with TRBD1 identical over 9 bases. This CDR3 spans 14 amino acids. Germline loops: CDR1 MRHNA, CDR2 SNTAGT. Unmatched junction bases numbered 7, after V lost 4 bases and J lost 7 bases. The CDR3 loop reads CASSAIQGQGGYTF. CDR3 DNA: TGTGCCAGCAGTGCTATACAGGGACAGGGTGGCTACACCTTC.

This rearrangement joins TRBV6-4 to TRBJ2-3; D call uncertain. The V gene's germline CDR1 is MRHNA and CDR2 SNTAGT. The CDR3 spans 11 residues. V was trimmed by 4 bases and J by 12 bases, leaving 11 bases between them. The DNA for the CDR3 is TGTGCCAGCAGTGTCTCTCGGCCTCAGTATTTT. Protein product: CASSVSRPQYF.

This clone was picked up a small number of times. V and J are TRBV6-1 and TRBJ2-7; 9 bases match TRBD1. Looked up from germline, CDR1 is MNHNS and CDR2 is SASEGT. This CDR3 is 15 amino acids long. The junction had 8 bases not matched to a gene; V was cut back by 6 bases and J by 2 bases. CDR3 in amino acids: CASSGGTGGAYEQYF. CDR3 DNA sequence: TGTGCCAGCAGCGGGGGTACAGGGGGCGCCTACGAGCAGTACTTC.

J is TRBJ1-1 and V is TRBV11-2; perhaps TRBD1 as D (5 bases). Germline V gives CDR1 SGHAT, CDR2 FQNNGV. V was trimmed by 5 bases and J by 1 base, leaving 5 bases between them. The CDR3 spans 12 residues. CDR3 sequence (DNA): TGTGCCAGCAGCAGGGGGAACACTGAAGCTTTCTTT. Protein: CASSRGNTEAFF.

The chain recombines TRBV18 with TRBJ1-2, with TRBD1 matching over 7 bases. The CDR3 has 15 residues. Germline assignment: CDR1 KGHSH and CDR2 LQKENI. Trimming took 6 bases from V and 0 from J; bases not matched to a gene: 7. The CDR3 nucleotides are TGTGCCAGCTCTGACAGGGACAGACCTAACTATGGCTACACCTTC. This encodes CASSDRDRPNYGYTF.

The chain has TRBV5-1 and TRBJ1-2; D unclear. Germline-derived CDR1 and CDR2 are SGHRS and YFSETQ. This CDR3 spans 12 amino acids. V was shortened by 0 bases and J by 0 bases, with 0 bases between the two germline ends. For the CDR3, the DNA is TGCGCCAGCAGCTTGGCTAACTATGGCTACACCTTC. As protein: CASSLANYGYTF.

The rearrangement uses TRBV29-1 and TRBJ2-7; either TRBD1 or TRBD2 may supply D (5 bases each). Trimming removed 6 bases at V and 0 bases at J, with 9 bases between. This CDR3 has 12 amino acids. Germline values: CDR1 SQVTM, CDR2 ANQGSEA. The CDR3: CSVRDGSYEQYF. CDR3 coding DNA: TGCAGCGTCCGGGACGGCTCCTACGAGCAGTACTTC.

This clone has just a few counts. This chain links TRBV10-3 with TRBJ1-1, with D possibly matching TRBD1 (6 bases). The ends were cut back, 0 bases at V and 6 bases at J, with 11 bases in the middle. Germline CDR1 reads ENHRY; CDR2 reads SYGVKD. This CDR3 region has 14 residues. CDR3 DNA sequence: TGTGCCATCAGTGAGTCTGGGGGGCGATCTGAAGCTTTCTTT. Its protein product is CAISESGGRSEAFF.

This clone occurred once. The V gene is TRBV29-1, the J gene TRBJ2-1; 8 nucleotides align to TRBD2. Germline CDR1 is SQVTM and CDR2 is ANQGSEA. Unmatched junction bases numbered 8, after V lost 7 bases and J lost 6 bases. This CDR3 comprises 13 residues. CDR3 region: CSAMRSGGNEQFF. The CDR3 DNA follows: TGCAGCGCTATGAGAAGCGGGGGCAATGAGCAGTTCTTC.

The chain uses TRBV27 and TRBJ1-5; unclear D gene. Looked up from germline, CDR1 is MNHEY and CDR2 is SMNVEV (reference sequence). The V end lost 0 bases, the J end lost 3 bases, and 6 bases lay between the germline ends. CDR3 size: 14 residues. DNA for the CDR3: TGTGCCAGCAGTTTATCGACCTACAATCAGCCCCAGCATTTT. Protein sequence: CASSLSTYNQPQHF.

The rearrangement links TRBV5-4 to TRBJ1-3, with 9 bases aligning to TRBD1. J gave up 3 bases and V 4 bases, and 8 bases lay outside the gene matches. This CDR3 has 16 residues. Germline V gives CDR1 SGHNT, CDR2 YYREEE (reference sequence). The CDR3 sequence is CASSAPPGQGGNTIYF. CDR3 nucleotides: TGTGCCAGCAGCGCCCCTCCGGGACAGGGTGGAAACACCATATATTTT.

This chain links TRBV27 with TRBJ1-5; D is uncertain. The CDR3 sequence is 14 residues long. V was pared by 5 bases and J by 7 bases, with 15 bases between. The germline V gene has CDR1 MNHEY and CDR2 SMNVEV (reference sequence). CDR3 sequence (DNA): TGTGCCAGCAGTAACATAGCTGGTTTGCAGCCCCAGCATTTT. The encoded protein is CASSNIAGLQPQHF.

This clone was observed a few times. The rearrangement joins TRBV11-3 to TRBJ2-2; perhaps TRBD2 as D (6 bases). The germline gives CDR1 SGHNT, CDR2 YENEEA. The V gene lost 1 base and the J gene lost 4 bases, with 10 bases spanning the gap. This CDR3 contains 15 residues. The CDR3 DNA follows: TGTGCCAGCAGCTTAGGAGGGAGGAGCACCGGGGAGCTGTTTTTT. It yields the protein CASSLGGRSTGELFF.

The chain recombines TRBV6-4 with TRBJ2-7, with D possibly being TRBD2 (5 bases). With 6 bases removed from V and 0 bases from J, the gap between germline ends came to 12 bases. In germline, CDR1 is MRHNA, CDR2 SNTAGT. The CDR3 has 14 amino acids. CDR3 DNA sequence: TGTGCCAGCAGGGAGGACCCGAGCTCCTACGAGCAGTACTTC. It yields the protein CASREDPSSYEQYF.

To note about this clone: One end of the junction fails to match germline, which may point to a read error. The chain links TRBV29-1 to TRBJ1-2; D is ambiguous. The CDR3 is 15 residues long. Germline values: CDR1 SQVTM, CDR2 ANQGSEA. The CDR3 sequence: CSVEDPFLPLYDYTF. CDR3 coding DNA: TGCAGCGTTGAAGATCCATTCCTCCCGCTGTATGACTACACCTTC.

The CDR3 is CASSLGATPEQYF. The CDR3 DNA sequence: TGTGCCAGCAGCCTTGGGGCTACCCCCGAGCAGTACTTC. The genes are TRBV28 and TRBJ2-7, with D possibly TRBD1 on 5 matching bases. Germline CDR1 and CDR2: MDHEN and SYDVKM. V was cut by 6 bases and J by 6 bases, with 15 bases left in between. The CDR3 extends over 13 amino acids.

This sequence joins TRBV7-2 and TRBJ1-2; the D is unclear. V was clipped by 5 bases and J by 8 bases, with 18 bases between them. Germline CDR1 reads SGHTA; CDR2 reads FQGNSA. The CDR3 is 14 residues long. CDR3 nucleotide sequence: TGTGCCAGCAGCCTGGCCGGTTCAAGTAGAGGCTACACCTTC. It is translated as CASSLAGSSRGYTF.

V usage is TRBV7-6 and J usage is TRBJ2-2; 12 positions match TRBD1. Per the germline V gene, CDR1 is SGHVS and CDR2 is FNYEAQ. The CDR3 is 19 residues long. V was clipped by 5 bases and J by 1 base; unmatched bases: 11. CDR3 loop: CASSQLGQGARRNTGELFF. CDR3 DNA sequence: TGTGCCAGCAGCCAACTGGGACAGGGGGCCAGGAGGAACACCGGGGAGCTGTTTTTT.

This chain uses TRBV5-5 with TRBJ2-7; D is unresolved. The CDR3 has 13 amino acids. V lost 3 bases, J lost 3 bases, and 10 bases lay in between. Germline V gene sequence: CDR1 SGHKS, CDR2 YYEKEE (reference sequence). Here the CDR3 DNA reads TGTGCCAGCAGCTGGACCTCCGTCTACGAGCAGTACTTC. Its translation is CASSWTSVYEQYF.

This clone was observed a handful of times. The V and J genes are TRBV29-1 and TRBJ1-2; weak D call: TRBD1 (6 bases). This CDR3 spans 13 amino acids. V was cut by 6 bases and J by 6 bases, with 17 bases left in between. Germline V gene lookup returns CDR1 SQVTM and CDR2 ANQGSEA. The CDR3, as DNA: TGCAGCGTCGTCCACCAGGGGAACGATGGCTACACCTTC. Translation gives CSVVHQGNDGYTF.

The rearrangement links TRBV6-5 to TRBJ1-4, with 10 nucleotides matching TRBD1. V lost 2 bases and J lost 8; bases outside the gene matches: 5. The V gene's germline CDR1 is MNHEY and CDR2 SVGAGI. The CDR3 has 15 residues. The DNA for the CDR3 is TGTGCCAGCAGTTACATGACAGGGGGCGCCGAAAAACTGTTTTTT. Protein: CASSYMTGGAEKLFF.

The chain combines TRBV11-2 with TRBJ1-4, with TRBD1 matching 9 bases. J lost 7 bases, V lost 3 bases, and 6 bases had no gene match. CDR1 and CDR2 (germline): SGHAT, FQNNGV. The CDR3 has 15 amino acids. CDR3 sequence: CASSFGTGRGEKLFF. The DNA for the CDR3 is TGTGCCAGCAGCTTTGGGACAGGGCGGGGTGAAAAACTGTTTTTT.

The rearrangement joins TRBV6-4 to TRBJ2-2; D is unresolved. The CDR3 totals 14 residues. Between the trimmed V and J ends, which lost 2 bases and 2 bases, there was a span of 6 bases. Germline V gene lookup returns CDR1 MRHNA and CDR2 SNTAGT. CDR3 protein: CASSDRENTGELFF. CDR3 sequence (DNA): TGTGCCAGCAGTGACAGGGAAAACACCGGGGAGCTGTTTTTT.

The rearrangement uses TRBV11-2 and TRBJ2-7, with TRBD2 identical over 8 bases. The CDR3 contains 15 residues. The V and J ends lost 0 bases and 4 bases, in that order; junction bases with no gene match: 5. Germline V gives CDR1 SGHAT, CDR2 FQNNGV. CDR3 amino acids: CASSLEVAGPYEQYF. DNA for the CDR3: TGTGCCAGCAGCTTAGAAGTAGCGGGACCTTACGAGCAGTACTTC.

The chain joins TRBV10-3 to TRBJ1-5, with D possibly TRBD1 on 6 matching bases. The CDR3 is 15 amino acids. Germline V gene data show CDR1 as ENHRY and CDR2 as SYGVKD. Trimming removed 4 bases at V and 2 bases at J, with 12 bases between. The CDR3 DNA is TGTGCCATCAGTGGAGGGGCAGGGGGCAATCAGCCCCAGCATTTT. Protein sequence: CAISGGAGGNQPQHF.

As for this clone: A single base is all that separates this from a far larger clone, so a read error is likely. Within the sample, other DNA sequences also encode this same CDR3. CDR3 nucleotide sequence: TGCGCCAGCAGCCAAGATCACAGCTCTGGGGCCAACGTCCTGACTTTC. Amino acids: CASSQDHSSGANVLTF. The chain has TRBV4-1 and TRBJ2-6; D not certain. V was clipped by 0 bases and J by 0 bases, with 6 bases between them. The CDR3 has 16 residues. The germline gives CDR1 MGHRA, CDR2 YSYEKL.

This chain uses TRBV4-2 with TRBJ2-2, with TRBD2 matching over 12 bases. The CDR3 is 15 residues long. CDR1 and CDR2 from the germline V gene are LGHNA and YNFKEQ. The J segment lost 3 bases and the V segment lost 4 bases, leaving 0 bases of the junction unmatched. The chain's CDR3 is CASSRLAGDTGELFF. The DNA of the CDR3 is TGTGCCAGCAGCCGACTAGCGGGAGACACCGGGGAGCTGTTTTTT.